The 32 T cell receptor beta chains listed next were all sequenced from one sample in a study of post-analysis software for immune sequencing data. Broader study findings: About five TRBV segments (TRBV5-6, TRBV5-1 and TRBV20-1 among them) occurred more frequently in patients than in controls.

Their cognate antigens are unknown. Researchers reported that TCR beta cDNA libraries carried unique molecular identifiers. From the PCR reads, TCRdb called clonotypes with MiXCR, one entry per CDR3 protein. Altogether around 250,000 distinct CDR3 sequences are present, 36% being singletons, with the ten largest covering around 4.8%. The sequenced material came from blood. These TCRs come from a girl aged 10-17 years with multiple sclerosis.

This clonotype came up a few times. The gene calls are TRBV5-1 and TRBJ1-6; unclear D gene. Per germline, CDR1 SGHRS and CDR2 YFSETQ. V was trimmed by 4 bases and J by 0 bases, leaving 17 bases between them. The CDR3 has 18 amino acids. CDR3 bases: TGCGCCAGCAGCCCGGAGTATACCAGGAGCTCCTATAATTCACCCCTCCACTTT. Its protein product is CASSPEYTRSSYNSPLHF.

This clonotype was seen at least ten times. The V call is TRBV12-5, the J call TRBJ1-1, with TRBD1 as a possible D gene (5 bases). The CDR3 runs 14 residues. V was clipped by 3 bases and J by 7 bases, with 15 bases between them. The germline CDR1 and CDR2 sequences are LGHNT and FRNRAP. The CDR3 region is CASGFLPRGGEAFF. CDR3 coding DNA: TGTGCTAGTGGTTTCCTCCCTCGGGGGGGTGAAGCTTTCTTT.

The sample holds many counts of this clonotype. The chain couples TRBV11-2 to TRBJ2-1; either TRBD1 or TRBD2 may fit D (5 bases each). Germline CDR1 SGHAT, CDR2 FQNNGV. The V end was cut by 5 bases, the J end by 7 bases, with 12 bases between. The CDR3 is made up of 13 amino acids. This chain's CDR3 is CASSTGPGNEQFF. CDR3 bases: TGTGCCAGCAGCACGGGACCCGGTAATGAGCAGTTCTTC.

This clonotype occurred many times. Written as DNA, the CDR3 is TGTGCCAGCAGTTTATGGGGCCGCGGCAGGGGGCACGAGACCCAGTACTTC. Its translation: CASSLWGRGRGHETQYF. The chain has TRBV28 and TRBJ2-5, with 8 bases identical to TRBD1. This CDR3 comprises 17 residues. Germline assignment: CDR1 MDHEN and CDR2 SYDVKM. V lost 0 bases, J lost 5 bases, and 11 bases stayed unmatched.

On this clonotype itself: Germline and junction disagree at one end, which may indicate a read error. The chain carries TRBV3-1 and TRBJ1-4; 10 nucleotides agree with TRBD1. CDR3 length equals 15 residues. Germline values: CDR1 LGHDT, CDR2 YNNKEL (reference sequence). CDR3: CASSLGGQGNEKRFF. DNA of the CDR3: TGTGCCAGCAGCCTCGGGGGACAGGGGAATGAAAAACGGTTTTTT. Complete variable domain (other parts from reference TRBV3-1 and TRBJ1-4): DTAVSQTPKYLVTQMGNDKSIKCEQNLGHDTMYWYKQDSKKFLKIMFSYNNKELIINETVPNRFSPKSPDKAHLNLHINSLELGDSAVYFCASSLGGQGNEKRFFGSGTQLSVL.

This clonotype was seen at least ten times. The chain joins TRBV5-5 to TRBJ2-1; TRBD1 agrees at 10 bases. Germline assignment: CDR1 SGHKS and CDR2 YYEKEE (reference sequence). Trimming took 6 bases from V and 3 from J; bases not matched to a gene: 6. The CDR3 loop spans 15 amino acids. Here the CDR3 reads CASIPDRGVYNEQFF. As DNA, the CDR3 is TGTGCCAGCATCCCGGACAGGGGGGTCTACAATGAGCAGTTCTTC.

As to this clonotype: This may be a read error: a much more frequent sequence differs by one nucleotide. The chain carries TRBV20-1 and TRBJ1-4; tentatively, D is TRBD1 (6 bases). CDR1 is DFQATT, CDR2 SNEGSKA, per germline (reference sequence). CDR3 length: 14 residues. Trimming removed 3 bases from V and 5 bases from J, with 13 bases in between. This CDR3 is CSASGGFANEKLFF. The DNA of the CDR3 is TGCAGTGCTAGCGGGGGCTTTGCGAATGAAAAACTGTTTTTT.

There are many counts of this clonotype. The rearrangement joins TRBV28 to TRBJ2-7; 7 nucleotides agree with TRBD1. Germline V CDR1 and CDR2: MDHEN, SYDVKM. This CDR3 comprises 15 residues. Losses at the gene ends were 6 bases for V and 0 bases for J; bases not matched to a gene: 8. The DNA for the CDR3 is TGTGCCAGCAGCTCCGGGACAGCGAGCTCCTACGAGCAGTACTTC. Encoded protein: CASSSGTASSYEQYF.

This clonotype was found many times. The V and J genes are TRBV27 and TRBJ1-1, with D tentatively TRBD1 (5 bases). The CDR3 length is 14 residues. The V gene's germline CDR1 is MNHEY and CDR2 SMNVEV (reference sequence). Trimming removed 5 bases from V and 0 bases from J, with 10 bases in between. CDR3 residues: CASSPRQLNTEAFF. CDR3 sequence (DNA): TGTGCCAGCAGTCCCAGACAGTTGAACACTGAAGCTTTCTTT.

This clonotype showed up many times. This chain uses TRBV4-1 with TRBJ2-1; D possibly corresponds to TRBD2 (5 bases). The CDR3 totals 13 residues. V lost 2 bases and J 7 bases, leaving 9 bases between the germline ends. Germline V gene data show CDR1 as MGHRA and CDR2 as YSYEKL. This CDR3 reads CASSQLAGNEQFF. Here the CDR3 DNA reads TGCGCCAGCAGCCAACTAGCTGGGAATGAGCAGTTCTTC.

The chain combines TRBV5-1 with TRBJ1-1; possibly TRBD1 for D (5 bases). The length of the CDR3 is 14 residues. Germline V lookup: CDR1 SGHRS, CDR2 YFSETQ. The V gene lost 0 bases and the J gene lost 7 bases, with 13 bases spanning the gap. CDR3 region: CASSLALTAFEAFF. The CDR3, as DNA: TGCGCCAGCAGCTTGGCCTTGACAGCCTTTGAAGCTTTCTTT.

The V call is TRBV28, the J call TRBJ1-2; 9 bases align to TRBD1. Germline loops: CDR1 MDHEN, CDR2 SYDVKM. This CDR3 region has 14 residues. The junction had 15 bases not matched to a gene; V was cut back by 11 bases and J by 8 bases. CDR3 sequence: CASEVGQGREGYTF. CDR3 coding DNA: TGTGCCTCTGAGGTGGGACAGGGACGAGAAGGCTACACCTTC.

Only a few counts were recorded for this clonotype. It may be a read error: a sequence one base away is much more abundant. J is TRBJ2-3 and V is TRBV12-3 or TRBV12-4, with 9 nucleotides matching TRBD2. This CDR3 contains 14 residues. CDR3 nucleotides: TGTGCCAGCAGTATAGCGGGAGCCCCAGGTACGCAGTATTTT. The encoded protein is CASSIAGAPGTQYF.

Comment on this clonotype: This is likely a read error, given that the CDR3 carries no conserved phenylalanine or tryptophan at its end. This chain uses TRBV20-1 with TRBJ2-3, with D possibly being TRBD1 (5 bases). CDR1 DFQATT and CDR2 SNEGSKA come from the germline V gene (reference sequence). The CDR3 consists of 15 residues. Between the trimmed V and J ends, which lost 5 bases and 0 bases, there was a span of 15 bases. The chain's CDR3 is CSAQWAGSSTDTQYL. The CDR3 DNA reads as TGCAGTGCTCAATGGGCAGGGTCTAGCACAGATACGCAGTATTTG.

This clonotype occurred many times. The chain is built from TRBV29-1 and TRBJ1-1; D is undetermined. CDR1 SQVTM and CDR2 ANQGSEA come from the germline V gene. Trimming pared 3 bases from V and 2 bases from J, leaving 7 bases between. The CDR3 contains 12 residues. The CDR3 region has the DNA TGCAGCGTTGACAGGAGCAACACTGAAGCTTTCTTT. Protein: CSVDRSNTEAFF.

The rearrangement joins TRBV20-1 to TRBJ1-1; D may be TRBD1 (6 bases). The CDR3 loop spans 18 amino acids. CDR1 is DFQATT and CDR2 is SNEGSKA in the germline V gene (reference sequence). V gave up 0 bases and J gave up 3 bases, with 23 bases separating them. This CDR3 is CSARDPLRGGWLDTEAFF. CDR3 in DNA: TGCAGTGCTAGAGATCCCCTAAGGGGGGGCTGGTTAGACACTGAAGCTTTCTTT.

This clonotype was recorded at least ten times. CDR3 DNA: TGTGCCAGCAGCCAAGGAGACAGGATTTACAATGAGCAGTTCTTC. Its translation is CASSQGDRIYNEQFF. This rearrangement joins TRBV14 to TRBJ2-1; tentatively, D is TRBD1 (6 bases). The V gene's germline CDR1 is SGHDN and CDR2 FVKESK. Trimming took 1 base from V and 4 from J, leaving 11 bases between them. The CDR3 consists of 15 residues.

This chain joins TRBV10-3 and TRBJ2-5; 8 nucleotides match TRBD1. TRBJ2-7 matches the DNA end more closely, so the J call is doubtful. Germline V CDR1 and CDR2: ENHRY, SYGVKD. The CDR3 spans 15 residues. CDR3 region: CAISEGRQGPYEQYF. The CDR3 DNA reads TGTGCCATCAGTGAGGGTCGACAGGGGCCCTACGAGCAGTACTTC.

This clonotype was detected many times. V gene TRBV11-2 combines with J gene TRBJ1-2; D gene uncertain. The CDR3 is 17 amino acids. Germline CDR1 and CDR2: SGHAT and FQNNGV. V gave up 0 bases and J gave up 0 bases, with 14 bases separating them. The CDR3 protein is CASSLDGFGSPNYGYTF. The CDR3, as DNA: TGTGCCAGCAGCTTAGATGGTTTCGGCAGCCCTAACTATGGCTACACCTTC.

DNA of the CDR3: TGTGCCAGCAGCCAAGCCCTGGGGGCAACAGATACGCAGTATTTT. Translated, it gives CASSQALGATDTQYF. The chain is built from TRBV14 and TRBJ2-3; maybe TRBD1 (6 bases). Trimming removed 1 base from V and 3 bases from J, with 11 bases in between. Per germline, CDR1 SGHDN and CDR2 FVKESK. The CDR3 runs to 15 residues.

This clonotype was detected a few times. The chain couples TRBV7-2 to TRBJ2-1, with D possibly matching TRBD2 (6 bases). The germline V gene has CDR1 SGHTA and CDR2 FQGNSA. The CDR3 loop spans 15 amino acids. V was trimmed by 2 bases and J by 9 bases, leaving 17 bases between them. As DNA, the CDR3 is TGTGCCAGCAGCTTAATGGCGGGGCGAGGCAGTGAGCAGTTCTTC. The encoded protein is CASSLMAGRGSEQFF.

This clonotype was seen at least ten times. DNA for the CDR3: TGTGCCAGCAGCTTAAGTTCCCGCGGGATCCCCTATGGCTACACCTTC. It encodes CASSLSSRGIPYGYTF. The rearrangement joins TRBV7-2 to TRBJ1-2; no reliable D call. Deletions cut 2 bases from V and 4 bases from J, with 17 bases between. CDR3 length: 16 amino acids. The germline V gene has CDR1 SGHTA and CDR2 FQGNSA.

This clonotype was observed many times. The V gene is TRBV5-1, the J gene TRBJ2-1, with 8 bases that match TRBD2. Germline CDR1 SGHRS, CDR2 YFSETQ. V gave up 4 bases and J gave up 6 bases; unmatched junction bases: 6. CDR3 length equals 14 residues. The chain's CDR3 is CASSISGNPNEQFF. CDR3 DNA: TGCGCCAGCAGCATTAGCGGGAACCCCAATGAGCAGTTCTTC.

In its sample, this clonotype was seen many times. J is TRBJ1-4 and V is TRBV7-9; D perhaps matches TRBD1 (5 bases). Germline CDR1 SEHNR, CDR2 FQNEAQ (reference sequence). The V end was cut by 8 bases, the J end by 5 bases, with 9 bases between. The CDR3 is 12 amino acids. CDR3 amino acids: CASRRGNEKLFF. For the CDR3, the DNA is TGTGCCAGCCGTCGGGGGAATGAAAAACTGTTTTTT.

This chain links TRBV12-1 with TRBJ2-3; the table assigns TRBD1, which was not confirmed against the DNA. TRBV12-1 is labeled a pseudogene. CDR3 size: 15 residues. The CDR3 DNA follows: TGTGCCAGCACTTATAGGCGGGCAGGAGAAGATACGCAGTATTTT. It yields the protein CASTYRRAGEDTQYF.

This clonotype came up many times. The chain uses TRBV5-1 and TRBJ1-1; D unresolved. The CDR3 totals 13 residues. The V end was cut by 2 bases, the J end by 1 base, with 6 bases between. Germline CDR1 SGHRS, CDR2 YFSETQ. The CDR3 DNA sequence: TGCGCCAGCAGCTTCTCTGAGAACACTGAAGCTTTCTTT. It is translated as CASSFSENTEAFF.

This chain links TRBV27 with TRBJ2-3; no reliable D call. V dropped 4 bases and J dropped 5 bases, with 4 bases sitting between them. Germline CDR1 is MNHEY and CDR2 is SMNVEV (reference sequence). This CDR3 comprises 11 residues. The CDR3 nucleotides are TGTGCCAGCAGTTCCATAGATACGCAGTATTTT. Protein: CASSSIDTQYF.

V is TRBV20-1 and J is TRBJ2-5; a possible D gene is TRBD2 (6 bases). Trimming cost V 1 base and J 7 bases, with 22 bases left between them. Germline CDR1 is DFQATT and CDR2 is SNEGSKA (reference sequence). This CDR3 is built from 16 residues. The CDR3 DNA reads TGCAGTGCTAGAGCCTGGGACGGGACTGGGGTGGGGACCCAGTACTTC. Its protein product is CSARAWDGTGVGTQYF.

This clonotype appeared many times. The rearrangement joins TRBV25-1 to TRBJ1-6, with D maybe TRBD1 (6 bases). The CDR3 runs to 15 residues. CDR1 and CDR2 (germline): MGHDK, SYGVNS. V gave up 0 bases and J gave up 9 bases, with 12 bases separating them. The CDR3 sequence: CASSEYSGDTSPLHF. CDR3 nucleotides: TGTGCCAGCAGTGAATATTCAGGGGATACTTCACCCCTCCACTTT.

This clonotype has a count of ten or more. The gene calls are TRBV28 and TRBJ2-5, with D perhaps matching TRBD1 or TRBD2 (5 bases each). V lost 6 bases to trimming and J lost 1 base, with 15 bases between them. This CDR3 region has 15 residues. Germline values: CDR1 MDHEN, CDR2 SYDVKM. The CDR3 region has the DNA TGTGCCAGCAGCGGGGTGGGACCGACCCAAGAGACCCAGTACTTC. Residues: CASSGVGPTQETQYF.

This clonotype was recorded many times. This chain uses TRBV5-1 with TRBJ2-5, with D perhaps TRBD1 or TRBD2 (5 bases each). Per the germline V gene, CDR1 is SGHRS and CDR2 is YFSETQ. The CDR3 consists of 14 residues. With 4 bases removed from V and 5 bases from J, the gap between germline ends came to 15 bases. The CDR3 here is CASSVGPIGETQYF. In nucleotides, the CDR3 is TGCGCCAGCAGCGTGGGACCTATAGGGGAGACCCAGTACTTC.

The chain employs TRBV11-2 and TRBJ1-1, with 7 positions matching TRBD1. Losses at the gene ends were 1 base for V and 10 bases for J; bases not matched to a gene: 3. Germline CDR1 and CDR2: SGHAT and FQNNGV. The CDR3 totals 12 residues. The CDR3: CASSLGQGIAFF. DNA for the CDR3: TGTGCCAGCAGCTTAGGACAGGGAATAGCTTTCTTT.